These T cell receptor beta chains were read from a single sample in a study of CD8 T cells in Susac syndrome. TCRdb itself ran the immunoSEQ multiplex PCR reads through MiXCR, one entry per CDR3 protein. The sample carries over 150,000 distinct CDR3 sequences, roughly 95% recorded once. The specimen sequenced was CD4+ T cells from PBMCs. The receptors originated from a human donor with multiple sclerosis. Both conserved end residues are part of each CDR3. D genes are given only for firm matches. Not every row has a clone size; where given, it reads once, few, many or a size class.

j_call v_call clone_size d_call cdr3_nt cdr3_aa
TRBJ2-5 TRBV5-6 . TRBD2 TGTGCCAGCAGCTTGACTAGCGCCAGGGAGACCCAGTACTTC CASSLTSARETQYF
TRBJ2-3 TRBV15 . . TGTGCCACCAGACGCCAAGCAGATACGCAGTATTTT CATRRQADTQYF
TRBJ2-6 TRBV5-1 . TRBD1 TGCGCCAGCAGCTTGCAAGACAGGGCGAGCTCTGGGGCCAACGTCCTGACTTTC CASSLQDRASSGANVLTF
TRBJ2-4 TRBV20-1 . . TGCAGTGCTAGAGACAGGAGTTTAGCCAAAAACATTCAGTACTTC CSARDRSLAKNIQYF
TRBJ1-1 TRBV20-1 . . TGCAGTGCTAGTCTCATGAACACTGAAGCTTTCTTT CSASLMNTEAFF
TRBJ2-1 TRBV29-1 . . TGCAGCGTTGTCCCAATGACAGCTTACAATGAGCAGTTCTTC CSVVPMTAYNEQFF
TRBJ2-5 TRBV29-1 . . TGCAGCGCCTCGGAGGGACGGGCCCCGGGAGAGACCCAGTACTTC CSASEGRAPGETQYF
TRBJ2-1 TRBV12-3/TRBV12-4 . TRBD2 TGTGCCAGCAGCCCTAATGGGGGTAGCGGGAGAGGTTCCTACAATGAGCAGTTCTTC CASSPNGGSGRGSYNEQFF
TRBJ1-2 TRBV27 . . TGTGCCAGCAGTTCTAACAATGACTATGGCTACACCTTC CASSSNNDYGYTF
TRBJ1-6 TRBV7-2 . . TGTGCCAGCAGCCCGCGGCCGGCGAATTCACCCCTCCACTTT CASSPRPANSPLHF
TRBJ1-6 TRBV5-4 once . TGTGCCAGCAGCAGACGGGATTATAATTCACCCCTCCACTTT CASSRRDYNSPLHF
TRBJ1-1 TRBV15 . . TGTGCCACCAGCAGACCAGGGAACACTGAAGCTTTCTTT CATSRPGNTEAFF
TRBJ2-7 TRBV12-3/TRBV12-4 . TRBD1 TGTGCCAGTCGAACCCAGGGACAGGGCTACGAGCAGTACTTC CASRTQGQGYEQYF
TRBJ2-3 TRBV5-1 . TRBD2 TGCGCCAGCAGCCCCACTGGGACTAGCGGGGTCGGTACGCAGTATTTT CASSPTGTSGVGTQYF
TRBJ2-7 TRBV14 . TRBD2 TGTGCCAGCAGCCGGGTTAGCGGGAATTCCAACGAGCAGTACTTC CASSRVSGNSNEQYF
TRBJ1-2 TRBV12-3/TRBV12-4 . . TGTGCCAGCAGTTTAAACCGACGGCGGGCTTATGGCTACACCTTC CASSLNRRRAYGYTF
TRBJ1-6 TRBV30 . . TGTGCCTGGAGTGTAGAGACAGATTCACCCCTCCACTTT CAWSVETDSPLHF
TRBJ2-7 TRBV20-1 . TRBD2 TGCAGTGCCCCCCAAGCGGGGGGTTCAGACGAGCAGTACTTC CSAPQAGGSDEQYF
TRBJ2-7 TRBV20-1 . TRBD2 TGCAGTGGCAGACTAGCGGGGGGGCCTAAGCAGTACTTC CSGRLAGGPKQYF
TRBJ2-5 TRBV20-1 . . TGCAGTGCTAGAGCTAGCGAAGAGACCCAGTACTTC CSARASEETQYF
TRBJ2-1 TRBV10-2 . . TGCGCCAGCAGTGAAACTAGCAGGGATGAGCAGTTCTTC CASSETSRDEQFF
TRBJ2-1 TRBV29-1 once . TGCAGCGTTGAAGATCGAGGGGGAGTGGTTTCTCATGAGCAGTTCTTC CSVEDRGGVVSHEQFF
TRBJ2-3 TRBV4-2 . TRBD2 TGTGCCAGCAGCCAAGCTAGCGGGAGAGACACAGATACGCAGTATTTT CASSQASGRDTDTQYF
TRBJ1-2 TRBV14 few . TGTGCCTCAGGGACGGGAAACTATGGCTACACCTTC CASGTGNYGYTF
TRBJ2-7 TRBV5-1 . TRBD2 TGCGCCAGCAGCGTCAGCGGGAGAAACTCCTACGAGCAGTACTTC CASSVSGRNSYEQYF
TRBJ1-5 TRBV7-8 . TRBD1 TGTGCCAGCAGCTTAGTGGGGACAGGAGTTAGCAATCAGCCCCAGCATTTT CASSLVGTGVSNQPQHF
TRBJ2-3 TRBV12-3/TRBV12-4 . TRBD2 TGTGCCAGCAGTTTAAGAGGACTAGCGGGTGGCGGCGTGACGCAGTATTTT CASSLRGLAGGGVTQYF
TRBJ2-5 TRBV11-1 . TRBD2 TGTGCCAGCAGCGTTTACGGGACTAGCGGGAAAGAGACCCAGTACTTC CASSVYGTSGKETQYF
TRBJ1-4 TRBV27 . . TGTGCCAGCAGCCGTGGACAGCACAATGAAAAACTGTTTTTT CASSRGQHNEKLFF
TRBJ2-7 TRBV20-1 . TRBD1 TGCAGTGCTAGAGATCCCGGGACAGGGGGGTACGAGCAGTACTTC CSARDPGTGGYEQYF
TRBJ1-2 TRBV20-1 . . TGCAGTGCTCCCCCTTACGGAGCCTATGGCTACACCTTC CSAPPYGAYGYTF
TRBJ2-3 TRBV12-3/TRBV12-4 . . TGTGCCAGCAGCCCCCGGGCGGGGGCCACGGATACGCAGTATTTT CASSPRAGATDTQYF